One sample yielded the 8 T cell receptor beta chains listed below, sequenced in a study of blood T cell repertoires in COVID-19. The table came from immunoSEQ multiplex PCR; TCRdb's copy has only in-frame clones and leaves some out. The data hold 250,000 to 300,000 clones, with approximately 88% observed a single time. Sequences were obtained from PBMCs or T cells enriched from blood (not recorded which). The origin of the receptors is a woman aged 40 to 50 who had recovered from COVID-19.

The chain has TRBV28 and TRBJ2-1, with 9 bases that match TRBD2. The junction had 16 bases not matched to a gene; V was cut back by 5 bases and J by 11 bases. The CDR3 totals 16 residues. Germline values: CDR1 MDHEN, CDR2 SYDVKM. CDR3 protein: CASSALAGGPSIKQFF. The CDR3 nucleotides read TGTGCCAGCAGTGCTCTCGCGGGAGGGCCCTCCATTAAGCAGTTCTTC. The full variable domain, with the rest looked up from reference TRBV28 and TRBJ2-1, is DVKVTQSSRYLVKRTGEKVFLECVQDMDHENMFWYRQDPGLGLRLIYFSYDVKMKEKGDIPEGYSVSREKKERFSLILESASTNQTSMYLCASSALAGGPSIKQFFGPGTRLTVL.

The gene calls are TRBV11-2 and TRBJ2-3; D possibly corresponds to TRBD1 (5 bases). The V gene's germline CDR1 is SGHAT and CDR2 FQNNGV. CDR3 size: 13 residues. Trimming cost V 8 bases and J 3 bases, with 12 bases left between them. For the CDR3, the DNA is TGTGCCAGCTCGGGTCCAGGGACAGATACGCAGTATTTT. Translated, it gives CASSGPGTDTQYF.

The chain combines TRBV9 with TRBJ2-5, with D perhaps matching TRBD2 (6 bases). This CDR3 spans 13 amino acids. Trimming pared 2 bases from V and 5 bases from J, leaving 10 bases between. Germline V gene data show CDR1 as SGDLS and CDR2 as YYNGEE. CDR3 sequence (DNA): TGTGCCAGCAGCGTCGGGGGATTCGAGACCCAGTACTTC. Residues: CASSVGGFETQYF. The variable domain in full, completed from reference TRBV9 and TRBJ2-5, reads DSGVTQTPKHLITATGQRVTLRCSPRSGDLSVYWYQQSLDQGLQFLIQYYNGEERAKGNILERFSAQQFPDLHSELNLSSLELGDSALYFCASSVGGFETQYFGPGTRLLVL.

The chain uses TRBV19 and TRBJ1-2; 8 bases fit TRBD1. This CDR3 region has 15 residues. The trim removed 3 bases at V and 6 bases at J, leaving 9 bases unmatched. Germline CDR1 reads LNHDA; CDR2 reads SQIVND (reference sequence). CDR3 DNA: TGTGCCAGTAGTATGGGTAGGGCAGGGGGCCATGGCTACACCTTC. This translates into CASSMGRAGGHGYTF.

CDR3 in amino acids: CASSSSLAVLNEQFF. The CDR3 region has the DNA TGTGCCAGCAGCTCCAGCTTAGCGGTACTCAATGAGCAGTTCTTC. This rearrangement joins TRBV7-3 to TRBJ2-1; possible D gene TRBD2, 6 bases. The V end was cut by 4 bases, the J end by 6 bases, with 16 bases between. CDR1 SGHTA and CDR2 FQGTGA come from the germline V gene. This CDR3 has 15 amino acids. The variable domain in full, with the rest retrieved from reference TRBV7-3 and TRBJ2-1, is GAGVSQTPSNKVTEKGKYVELRCDPISGHTALYWYRQSLGQGPEFLIYFQGTGAADDSGLPNDRFFAVRPEGSVSTLKIQRTERGDSAVYLCASSSSLAVLNEQFFGPGTRLTVL.

A single count supports this clone. The chain has TRBV7-2 and TRBJ2-7, with TRBD1 identical over 11 bases. Germline V CDR1 and CDR2: SGHTA, FQGNSA. Trimming removed 5 bases from V and 3 bases from J; junction bases left unmatched: 6. CDR3 size: 15 residues. The CDR3 sequence is CASSPDRGRFYEQYF. The CDR3 coding sequence is TGTGCCAGCAGCCCGGACAGGGGGCGCTTCTACGAGCAGTACTTC. Full variable domain (remainder filled in from reference TRBV7-2 and TRBJ2-7): GAGVSQSPSNKVTEKGKDVELRCDPISGHTALYWYRQSLGQGLEFLIYFQGNSAPDKSGLPSDRFSAERTGGSVSTLTIQRTQQEDSAVYLCASSPDRGRFYEQYFGPGTRLTVT.

The chain recombines TRBV5-1 with TRBJ2-3; D unresolved. The CDR3 is 12 residues long. Germline lookup yields CDR1 SGHRS and CDR2 YFSETQ. The V gene lost 7 bases and the J gene lost 5 bases, with 11 bases spanning the gap. CDR3 in amino acids: CASRVNLDTQYF. As DNA, the CDR3 is TGCGCCAGCCGAGTGAACCTAGATACGCAGTATTTT. The complete variable domain, with remaining parts taken from reference TRBV5-1 and TRBJ2-3, reads KAGVTQTPRYLIKTRGQQVTLSCSPISGHRSVSWYQQTPGQGLQFLFEYFSETQRNKGNFPGRFSGRQFSNSRSEMNVSTLELGDSALYLCASRVNLDTQYFGPGTRLTVL.

The chain combines TRBV29-1 with TRBJ2-3; 7 bases are shared with TRBD1. CDR1 and CDR2 from the germline V gene are SQVTM and ANQGSEA. The CDR3 is 12 residues long. After removal of 7 bases from V and 4 bases from J, the junction contained 5 bases not matched to a gene. The CDR3 protein is CSGATGADTQYF. In nucleotides, the CDR3 is TGCAGCGGCGCAACAGGGGCAGATACGCAGTATTTT.